This T cell receptor beta chain was captured in a study of molecular identifiers for immune sequencing clone quantification. Listed TCR primers and previously described methods were used for bulk TCR libraries. Each CDR3 protein is one row after TCRdb ran MiXCR on the PCR reads. This sample has approximately 630,000 distinct CDR3 sequences, with roughly 23% found just once. This CDR3 has 15 residues. The germline V gene has CDR1 SGHRS and CDR2 YFSETQ. Study conclusions and caveats: Jurkat TCR RNA that was spiked in from one cell was reportedly detectable among 950,000 to 1,000,000 naive cells.

The authors sorted naive CD8 T cells as CD8+CD4-CCR7+CD45RA+. In regard to this clonotype: Its antigen is currently unknown. The junction and the germline gene differ at one end; a read error may be behind it.

This sequence joins TRBV5-1 and TRBJ2-1, with D possibly TRBD2 on 7 matching bases. The sequenced sample consisted of naive CD8+ T cells from blood, with Jurkat cell RNA spiked in. Described subset: FACS-sorted CD8+CD4-CCR7+CD45RA+ naive T cells. This sequence originates from a human donor in good health. Some libraries in this study had Jurkat cell RNA spiked in. The CDR3 coding sequence is TGCGCCGGCGGCTTGGGGGGGGGCTCCTGCAATGAGCAGTTCTTC. Protein sequence: CAGGLGGGSCNEQFF.